This entry describes one T cell receptor (beta chain). Membership in each cohort depended on participant-reported clinical history. Either two negative PCRs, clearance, or symptom resolution qualified Cohort 3 donors as recovered. V gave up 4 bases and J gave up 0 bases; unmatched junction bases: 6. CDR1 is SGHNT, CDR2 YYREEE, per germline (reference sequence). This CDR3 contains 17 residues. These data originate in a study of blood T cell repertoires in COVID-19. For the study at large: There were acute and convalescent COVID-19 samples, and they came from the United States, Italy and Spain.

TCRdb's copy holds only in-frame clones and misses some; the assay was immunoSEQ multiplex PCR. The profile shows roughly 200,000 clones, 82% of them singletons. Sequenced sample: PBMCs or T cells enriched from blood (not recorded which). This sequence joins TRBV5-4 and TRBJ1-6; TRBD1 matches at 8 bases. The receptor's source is a man aged 35-49 years who had recovered from COVID-19. CDR3 nucleotide sequence: TGTGCCAGCAGCCTCGGACAGGGAAACTCCTATAATTCACCCCTCCACTTT. Translated, it gives CASSLGQGNSYNSPLHF.